The entry below describes one TCR beta chain. This clonotype was observed many times. The clone's antigen remains unknown. One base away there is no much larger clone; base qualities are not given. Systemically healthy Caucasian individuals from Russia, some 38 in total and aged roughly 6 to 90 years, were included as donors. Around 9.7 milliliters of peripheral blood were collected from each donor into EDTA-treated Vacutainer tubes. Ficoll-Paque density-gradient centrifugation was used to isolate PBMCs, with at least 6.5 million per sample. Trizol reagent was used to extract total RNA from the PBMCs, yielding at least 6 micrograms per sample. Naive CD45RAhigh/CD27high T cell percentages were measured by flow cytometry on a PBMC aliquot from every donor. V sheds 8 bases and J sheds 7 bases, leaving 12 bases between their ends. The CDR3 holds 11 amino acids from the cysteine to the phenylalanine. Only the CDR3 part of the read is kept: 33 bases, read in frame from the first base. CDR1 is given as SQVTM and CDR2 as ANQGSEA, both from the germline V gene.

The data belong to a study of blood T cells in healthy people across ages (dated by TCRdb to the mid-2010s). For the study in its entirety: In model experiments, template switching captured about one uniquely barcoded TCR beta cDNA molecule for every two T cells. Using deep sequencing normalized with unique cDNA molecular identifiers, the study measured how TCR beta repertoire diversity changes with age. Four age groups were formed from the donors: young (average approximately 15 years), middle-aged (more than 35), aged (approximately 60) and long-lived (less than 85). To avoid experimental bias, donors of different ages were spread randomly across the sequencing lanes. The study analyzed two additional independent replicas of 1 million unique cDNA reads from the same blood draw for two donors, one aged 18 to 30 and one aged 80 or older. General conclusions and limits of the study: Because donor CMV infection status was unknown, age-related changes in expanded clonotypes were potentially confounded. Because profiling used bulk unsorted PBMCs, naive and antigen-experienced compartments could not be compared conclusively. Observed TCR beta diversity correlated strongly with the percentage of naive T cells measured by flow cytometry. Compared with the aged group, the long-lived group had more naive CD4+ T cells, fewer expanded clones and increased TCR diversity, a pattern suggesting age selection. Estimates of total diversity based on one million sequenced T cells were considered lower bounds and underestimates. As age increased, observed TCR beta diversity per million T cells dropped in a roughly linear way, and a significant reduction was already evident by age 40.

Library prep was done by 5' RACE. The sequencer was an Illumina HiSeq 2500. A second 7 to 11 cycle PCR used a sample-barcoded 5' primer and a J-beta primer mix. Each TCR beta cDNA molecule received a unique molecular identifier from a template-switch 5' adaptor carrying 12 random nucleotides. Each sample yielded at least 3 million CDR3-containing paired-end reads. First-strand cDNA was synthesized from all RNA with the Mint cDNA synthesis kit, primed by a TRBC-specific oligonucleotide. After uracil-DNA glycosylase treatment, a first 18-cycle PCR used universal primers M1SS and BC2_uni_R on all cDNA. In the original analysis: Normalization of each sample was performed by random selection of 1 million high-quality reads, each carrying a distinct molecular identifier. Reads with shared molecular identifiers were discarded instead of being binned into consensus sequences. MiTCR, set to a Q25 quality threshold and the strictest error-elimination algorithm, was used for CDR3 identification, clonotype clustering and error correction. Lower-bound total TCR beta diversity was estimated with a nonparametric unseen species model using Euler transformation. TCRdb trimmed public reads at Q25 via fastp, called clones via MiXCR and kept in-frame beta chains. Each CDR3 protein appears once, grouped with its most common genes and DNA. These V and J calls derive from TCRdb rather than the authors' analysis. This sample is represented by over a million distinct CDR3 sequences; about 40% of them were singletons. The leading ten clones occupy approximately 7.9% of the sample.

The TCR comes from a woman aged 18 to 35 in good health. The sequenced material came from blood. The rearranged chain carries TRBV29-1 and TRBJ2-1; TRBD2 is a possible D gene, resting on 5 matching bases. The CDR3 region reads CSHGGLNEQFF. The nucleotides read TGCAGCCACGGAGGTTTAAATGAGCAGTTCTTC.